This record covers a single T cell receptor beta chain. The antigen remains unidentified. Unstimulated regulatory T cells (CD4+CD25+CD127-), CD4+CD25- non-regulatory cells, CD4 and CD8 cells were FACS-sorted from thawed PBMCs. The data originate from a study of Tregs in tolerant kidney transplant recipients. Study-wide findings and caveats: Activated donor B cell expansion appeared to reveal the most relevant donor-specific TCRbeta repertoire. No direct test of biological reproducibility was done here.

Assay: immunoSEQ multiplex PCR; the TCRdb copy retains only in-frame clones and omits some. The sample records tens of thousands of clones, around 83% being singletons. V gave up 2 bases and J gave up 5 bases, with 11 bases separating them. This CDR3 is 14 amino acids long. Germline assignment: CDR1 MNHNY and CDR2 SVGAGI (reference sequence). The chain carries TRBV6-6 and TRBJ2-3, with unresolved D. The sequenced material came from CD4+ T cells from blood. This clonotype was sampled from a human donor in good health. The CDR3: CASSYPPKGDTQYF. In DNA form, the CDR3 reads TGTGCCAGCAGTTACCCACCGAAGGGAGATACGCAGTATTTT.